This T cell receptor (beta chain) stems from a study of T cells in Graves' hyperthyroidism and ophthalmopathy. Whole-study results and caveats: Most thyroid-expanded clonotypes above 0.001 were also found in blood.

There were TCR beta CDR3 regions amplified from RNA transcripts. First-round RT-PCR of the TCR CDR3 relied on the HTBI primer set. TCRdb processed the multiplex PCR reads anew with MiXCR; each CDR3 protein has one entry. Of roughly 580,000 distinct CDR3 sequences listed, around 42% are singletons. The definition of stable Graves' hyperthyroidism was no ophthalmopathy progression within 18 months. Thyroid ultrasound, orbital computed tomography, clinical symptoms, and serum thyroxine and TRAb underpinned diagnoses. Turning to this clonotype: No antigen is known for it. A single base separates this from a much larger clone, so it may be a read error.

This CDR3 contains 15 residues. Germline CDR1 is ENHRY and CDR2 is SYGVKD. V lost 10 bases and J lost 10; bases outside the gene matches: 18. This sequence joins TRBV10-3 and TRBJ2-7; 11 nucleotides line up with TRBD2. Sequenced sample: peripheral blood or thyroid tissue (not recorded which). The source is a woman younger than 30 with Graves' hyperthyroidism. Written as DNA, the CDR3 is TGTGCCACCAGCCGACTAGCGGGGCGAGAAATATCACAGTACTTC. Translation gives CATSRLAGREISQYF.